This entry features one TCR beta chain sequence. Its matching antigen is unknown. The data were taken from a study of cytomegalovirus exposure and HLA in healthy donors. The CDR3 runs 15 residues. Germline trimming cut 4 bases from V and 5 bases from J; bases unmatched to any gene: 4. Germline V gene lookup returns CDR1 SGHAT and CDR2 FQNNGV. The PCR made use of 60 Vbeta and 13 Jbeta primers. Clones were read by immunoSEQ multiplex PCR, and TCRdb kept only the in-frame ones, dropping some. The table records about 140,000 clones, around 82% of them present only once. Study results and limitations: The authors listed roughly 150 TCR beta chains as cytomegalovirus-associated. Across donors, sequencing depth was assumed by presence/absence analyses to be roughly uniform.

This TCR was recovered from a woman between 40 and 55 years old in good health and CMV-seropositive. This chain connects TRBV11-2 to TRBJ2-1; TRBD2 aligns across 11 bases. The sample taken for sequencing was PBMCs. The DNA of the CDR3 is TGTGCCAGCAGCTCCCTGGGACTAGCGGACAATGAGCAGTTCTTC. Translation gives CASSSLGLADNEQFF.